The clone carrying this T cell receptor beta chain occurred many times. Patients chosen for sequencing had CD8+CD57+ cells that had expanded, as shown by flow cytometry. Patient blood was sampled before any therapy had been received. The data were obtained in a study of CD8+CD57+ T cells in acquired aplastic anemia. TCR beta VDJ and CDR3 were profiled, and genomic DNA was the template. TCRdb re-called the reads with MiXCR, one entry per CDR3 protein. In the table there are roughly 250,000 distinct CDR3 sequences, 45% to 50% of which are singletons. The V end was cut by 6 bases, the J end by 1 base, with 10 bases between. This CDR3 is built from 14 residues. The germline V gene has CDR1 MNHEY and CDR2 SVGAGI.

This receptor was obtained from a human donor with aplastic anemia. Input material: sorted CD4+, CD8+, or CD8+CD57+ T cells (not recorded which) from PBMCs. V and J are TRBV6-5 and TRBJ2-1, with TRBD1 as a possible D gene (6 bases). Here the CDR3 reads CASSPGESYNEQFF. CDR3 nucleotides: TGTGCCAGCAGCCCAGGGGAATCCTACAATGAGCAGTTCTTC.